The 10 T cell receptor beta chains in this list originate from one sample, sequenced in a study of blood T cells in healthy people across ages (dated by TCRdb to between 2015 and 2017). The library relied on 5' RACE. TCRdb names Illumina HiSeq 2500 as the instrument used. A second PCR of about 6 to 11 cycles was performed with a sample-barcoded 5' primer and a J-beta primer mix. Clones were called with MiXCR by TCRdb after fastp trimmed the public reads at Q25, and only in-frame beta chains were retained. Every CDR3 protein is listed once, alongside the most common genes and DNA of its rows. The sample table lists 1,100,000 or so distinct CDR3 sequences, around 43% of them with a count of one. Approximately 17% of the sample comes from the top ten. Sequences were obtained from blood. The receptors were gathered from a woman aged 60 to 75 in good health.

The chain joins TRBV29-1 to TRBJ1-2, with D perhaps TRBD1 (6 bases). V was clipped by 3 bases and J by 3 bases, with 20 bases between them. This CDR3 is built from 16 residues. Germline assignment: CDR1 SQVTM and CDR2 ANQGSEA. The CDR3 reads CSVDLAGAKVDYGYTF. As DNA, the CDR3 is TGCAGCGTTGATTTGGCAGGGGCCAAAGTGGACTATGGCTACACCTTC.

V is TRBV12-3 or TRBV12-4 and J is TRBJ2-3; TRBD2 aligns across 9 bases. J gave up 0 bases and V 7 bases, and 8 bases lay outside the gene matches. The CDR3 runs 16 residues. The CDR3: CASTDGLAFSTDTQYF. The CDR3 nucleotides read TGTGCCAGCACCGACGGACTAGCGTTTAGCACAGATACGCAGTATTTT.

This clonotype appeared a few times. The chain uses TRBV20-1 and TRBJ2-7; 8 bases align to TRBD2. Germline V lookup: CDR1 DFQATT, CDR2 SNEGSKA (reference sequence). Germline trimming cut 4 bases from V and 4 bases from J; bases unmatched to any gene: 15. The CDR3 covers 16 residues. CDR3 sequence reads: CSATPSRLARDYEQYF. The CDR3 DNA follows: TGCAGTGCTACCCCATCCCGACTAGCGCGGGATTACGAGCAGTACTTC.

V and J are TRBV3-1 and TRBJ2-5; no definite D call. The CDR3 loop spans 14 amino acids. In germline, CDR1 is LGHDT, CDR2 YNNKEL (reference sequence). Trimming stripped 1 base from V and 5 bases from J, with 11 bases between. The CDR3 sequence is CASSQGSFQETQYF. CDR3 sequence (DNA): TGTGCCAGCAGCCAAGGTAGCTTTCAGGAGACCCAGTACTTC.

In regard to this clonotype: It may be a read error: a sequence one base away is much more abundant. This chain connects TRBV27 to TRBJ2-1, with no clear D. With 3 bases removed from V and 10 bases from J, the gap between germline ends came to 13 bases. Germline CDR1 MNHEY, CDR2 SMNVEV (reference sequence). The CDR3 spans 13 residues. CDR3 sequence reads: CASSFGRSYEQFF. As DNA, the CDR3 is TGTGCCAGCAGTTTTGGGCGGTCCTACGAGCAGTTCTTC.

The sample holds a few counts of this clonotype. This rearrangement joins TRBV15 to TRBJ2-4; D may be TRBD1 (6 bases). CDR3 length equals 15 residues. The germline V gene has CDR1 LNHNV and CDR2 YYDKDF (reference sequence). V was trimmed by 2 bases and J by 1 base, leaving 9 bases between them. The CDR3 spells CATSRPGAAKNIQYF. The CDR3 DNA follows: TGTGCCACCAGCAGACCAGGGGCGGCCAAAAACATTCAGTACTTC. Filled out from reference TRBV15 and TRBJ2-4, the complete variable domain reads DAMVIQNPRYQVTQFGKPVTLSCSQTLNHNVMYWYQQKSSQAPKLLFHYYDKDFNNEADTPDNFQSRRPNTSFCFLDIRSPGLGDTAMYLCATSRPGAAKNIQYFGAGTRLSVL.

Concerning this clonotype: Given a much more abundant clone one base away, this may be a read error. This chain connects TRBV7-9 to TRBJ1-1; no firm D call. Germline values: CDR1 SEHNR, CDR2 FQNEAQ (reference sequence). CDR3 length: 11 residues. CDR3 sequence (DNA): TGTGCCAGCAGCCCGAACAGTGAAGCTTTCTTT. Amino acid sequence: CASSPNSEAFF. Supplemented by reference TRBV7-9 and TRBJ1-1, the full variable domain reads DTGVSQNPRHKITKRGQNVTFRCDPISEHNRLYWYRQTLGQGPEFLTYFQNEAQLEKSRLLSDRFSAERPKGSFSTLEIQRTEQGDSAMYLCASSPNSEAFFGQGTRLTVV.

This clonotype was picked up a small number of times. The J gene is TRBJ2-1, the V gene TRBV5-1, with D possibly being TRBD1 (5 bases). V was pared by 3 bases and J by 0 bases, with 19 bases between. This CDR3 comprises 18 residues. Germline CDR1 SGHRS, CDR2 YFSETQ. This chain's CDR3 is CASSSFLSQEFSYNEQFF. The CDR3 bases are TGCGCCAGCAGCTCCTTTCTCTCACAGGAATTCTCCTACAATGAGCAGTTCTTC.

The V gene is TRBV21-1, the J gene TRBJ2-5; the D call of TRBD1 is as the table states it, not checked on the DNA. TRBV21-1 is classified as a pseudogene. The length of the CDR3 is 14 residues. This chain's CDR3 is CASSTRGQWGTQYF. DNA for the CDR3: TGTGCCAGCAGCACCAGGGGCCAATGGGGGACCCAGTACTTC.

This clonotype has only a few counts. V gene TRBV6-6 combines with J gene TRBJ1-5; perhaps TRBD1 as D (6 bases). This CDR3 is 14 amino acids long. Germline assignment: CDR1 MNHNY and CDR2 SVGAGI (reference sequence). V dropped 5 bases and J dropped 3 bases, with 11 bases sitting between them. The CDR3 sequence: CASSGQGYNQPQHF. CDR3 DNA sequence: TGTGCCAGCAGTGGGCAGGGGTACAATCAGCCCCAGCATTTT.